The 17 T cell receptor beta chains in this list originate from one sample, sequenced in a study of technical replicates of blood from several donors. Sequenced by immunoSEQ multiplex PCR; TCRdb stores in-frame clones only, minus some. The repertoire has roughly 81,000 clones, almost 98% of them found once; the top ten carry over 0.15%. The sample was T cells isolated from PBMCs. These receptors originate from a human donor in good health.

This rearrangement joins TRBV13 to TRBJ2-3, with D hard to call. Germline CDR1 and CDR2: PRHDT and FYEKMQ (reference sequence). The CDR3 has 14 amino acids. V shed 1 base and J shed 8 bases, with 13 bases lying between them. The CDR3 is CASSLDRVAATQYF. The CDR3, as DNA: TGTGCCAGCAGCTTAGATCGGGTGGCCGCTACGCAGTATTTT. The entire variable domain, with the rest obtained from reference TRBV13 and TRBJ2-3, is as follows: AAGVIQSPRHLIKEKRETATLKCYPIPRHDTVYWYQQGPGQDPQFLISFYEKMQSDKGSIPDRFSAQQFSDYHSELNMSSLELGDSALYFCASSLDRVAATQYFGPGTRLTVL.

The chain employs TRBV19 and TRBJ2-7, with TRBD2 as a possible D gene (5 bases). Per germline, CDR1 LNHDA and CDR2 SQIVND (reference sequence). The CDR3 runs to 11 residues. With 6 bases removed from V and 3 bases from J, the gap between germline ends came to 6 bases. CDR3 sequence (DNA): TGTGCCAGTAGGAGGGTCTACGAGCAGTACTTC. This sequence encodes CASRRVYEQYF.

The rearrangement uses TRBV15 and TRBJ2-5; TRBD1 matches 10 bases. The CDR3 has 16 residues. CDR1 and CDR2 from the germline V gene are LNHNV and YYDKDF (reference sequence). V dropped 1 base and J dropped 5; count of bases not matched to a gene: 7. The CDR3 spells CATSRGGTGEYETQYF. CDR3 DNA sequence: TGTGCCACCAGCAGAGGAGGGACAGGGGAATATGAGACCCAGTACTTC. The full variable domain, rest sourced from reference TRBV15 and TRBJ2-5, is DAMVIQNPRYQVTQFGKPVTLSCSQTLNHNVMYWYQQKSSQAPKLLFHYYDKDFNNEADTPDNFQSRRPNTSFCFLDIRSPGLGDTAMYLCATSRGGTGEYETQYFGPGTRLLVL.

The V and J genes are TRBV7-8 and TRBJ2-2, with 8 nucleotides matching TRBD2. The V segment lost 6 bases and the J segment 0 bases; nucleotides outside the gene matches: 9. The CDR3 loop spans 17 amino acids. Germline V CDR1 and CDR2: SGHVS, FQNEAQ. In nucleotides, the CDR3 is TGTGCCAGCAGATTGCGCAGCGGGGGAGCGAACACCGGGGAGCTGTTTTTT. Translation: CASRLRSGGANTGELFF.

J is TRBJ1-5 and V is TRBV29-1, with TRBD1 identical over 7 bases. The ends lost 5 bases at V and 6 bases at J; junction bases unmatched: 10. Germline lookup yields CDR1 SQVTM and CDR2 ANQGSEA. The CDR3 length is 14 residues. This chain's CDR3 is CSVTTGTASQPQHF. In nucleotides, the CDR3 is TGCAGCGTTACTACCGGGACAGCAAGTCAGCCCCAGCATTTT.

The V gene is TRBV28, the J gene TRBJ2-1, with TRBD2 as a possible D gene (6 bases). Trimming cost V 6 bases and J 7 bases, with 16 bases left between them. Germline V gene data show CDR1 as MDHEN and CDR2 as SYDVKM. This CDR3 is 14 amino acids long. The CDR3 loop reads CASRGGGVRNEQFF. The CDR3 nucleotides are TGTGCCAGCAGGGGAGGTGGGGTTAGAAATGAGCAGTTCTTC.

The chain joins TRBV6-4 to TRBJ2-7; 7 bases match TRBD2. Trimming removed 6 bases from V and 2 bases from J; junction bases left unmatched: 7. The CDR3 loop spans 14 amino acids. CDR1 and CDR2 (germline): MRHNA, SNTAGT. CDR3: CASSASGTTYEQYF. The CDR3 DNA sequence: TGTGCCAGCAGCGCCTCCGGGACTACCTACGAGCAGTACTTC.

The J gene is TRBJ2-2, the V gene TRBV25-1, with 11 bases matching TRBD1. In germline, CDR1 is MGHDK, CDR2 SYGVNS. Trimming removed 6 bases from V and 4 bases from J; junction bases left unmatched: 4. The CDR3 is made up of 15 amino acids. CDR3 region: CASSSGTGGTGELFF. The CDR3 nucleotides are TGTGCCAGCAGCTCCGGGACAGGGGGCACCGGGGAGCTGTTTTTT.

Only a few counts were recorded for this clone. Germline and junction disagree at one end, which may indicate a read error. The CDR3 reads CASSYETGSRVFF. The CDR3 DNA reads as TGTGCCAGCAGTTACGAGACAGGAAGCCGGGTCTTCTTC. The V gene is TRBV6-5, the J gene TRBJ2-4; D perhaps matches TRBD1 (6 bases). CDR1 MNHEY and CDR2 SVGAGI come from the germline V gene. CDR3 length equals 13 residues.

The CDR3: CASSSRGLNSPLHF. DNA of the CDR3: TGTGCCAGCAGCTCGCGTGGACTCAATTCACCCCTCCACTTT. V is TRBV5-8 and J is TRBJ1-6; D not resolved. V lost 3 bases and J lost 7, with 11 bases in between. Germline CDR1 SGHTS, CDR2 YDEGEE. The CDR3 totals 14 residues.

This clone showed up just once. J is TRBJ1-1 and V is TRBV21-1; the tabulated D call, TRBD1, remains unverified against the DNA. TRBV21-1 is a pseudogene segment. The CDR3 is 15 residues long. This CDR3 reads CASSTSKTGITEAFF. The CDR3 DNA follows: TGTGCCAGCAGCACATCAAAAACAGGGATAACTGAAGCTTTCTTT.

The rearrangement joins TRBV10-3 to TRBJ2-1; D is possibly TRBD2 (5 bases). This CDR3 is built from 12 residues. V lost 7 bases and J 8 bases, leaving 12 bases between the germline ends. The germline V gene encodes CDR1 ENHRY and CDR2 SYGVKD. As DNA, the CDR3 is TGTGCCATCAAGGGAGCCGGGGATGAGCAGTTCTTC. It encodes CAIKGAGDEQFF.

The chain joins TRBV9 to TRBJ1-1; TRBD1 might be the D (5 bases). Germline V gives CDR1 SGDLS, CDR2 YYNGEE. V dropped 0 bases and J dropped 11 bases, with 11 bases sitting between them. The CDR3 extends over 12 amino acids. Here the CDR3 reads CASSVATEGAFF. CDR3 nucleotide sequence: TGTGCCAGCAGCGTAGCTACGGAGGGGGCTTTCTTT.

J is TRBJ2-5 and V is TRBV2; 7 bases line up with TRBD1. Germline CDR1 and CDR2: SNHLY and FYNNEI. The CDR3 spans 13 residues. Losses at the gene ends were 6 bases for V and 2 bases for J; bases not matched to a gene: 3. CDR3 region: CASRPGQQETQYF. CDR3 nucleotide sequence: TGTGCCAGCAGGCCGGGACAGCAAGAGACCCAGTACTTC. The full variable domain, rest sourced from reference TRBV2 and TRBJ2-5, is EPEVTQTPSHQVTQMGQEVILRCVPISNHLYFYWYRQILGQKVEFLVSFYNNEISEKSEIFDDQFSVERPDGSNFTLKIRSTKLEDSAMYFCASRPGQQETQYFGPGTRLLVL.

The chain couples TRBV5-6 to TRBJ2-3, with TRBD2 identical over 15 bases. V lost 4 bases to trimming and J lost 4 bases; unmatched junction nucleotides: 13. CDR1 is SGHDT, CDR2 YYEEEE, per germline. CDR3 size: 19 residues. Here the CDR3 DNA reads TGTGCCAGCAGCCGGACTAGCGGGAGGGCTAGGTTCGTCGCAGATACGCAGTATTTT. It specifies CASSRTSGRARFVADTQYF. The entire variable domain, with the rest obtained from reference TRBV5-6 and TRBJ2-3, is as follows: DAGVTQSPTHLIKTRGQQVTLRCSPKSGHDTVSWYQQALGQGPQFIFQYYEEEERQRGNFPDRFSGHQFPNYSSELNVNALLLGDSALYLCASSRTSGRARFVADTQYFGPGTRLTVL.

The chain combines TRBV7-2 with TRBJ2-7; 8 positions match TRBD2. V trimming: 5 bases; J trimming: 3 bases; junction bases outside the gene matches: 3. Germline V gene lookup returns CDR1 SGHTA and CDR2 FQGNSA. The CDR3 runs to 13 residues. CDR3 DNA sequence: TGTGCCAGCAGCCGAGCGGGGGACTACGAGCAGTACTTC. This codes for CASSRAGDYEQYF.

The chain combines TRBV4-1 with TRBJ1-4; TRBD1 agrees at 10 bases. Germline V CDR1 and CDR2: MGHRA, YSYEKL. The V and J ends lost 2 bases and 8 bases, in that order; junction bases with no gene match: 5. The CDR3 is made up of 15 amino acids. The CDR3 DNA reads TGCGCCAGCAGCCAACCGGGACAGGGGAGGGAAAAACTGTTTTTT. Protein: CASSQPGQGREKLFF.